The source of this T cell receptor beta chain is a study of T cells in women clearing cervical HPV infection (dated by TCRdb to about 2018). For the study in its entirety: The cases were fewer than 30 women with histologically confirmed HPV16-related CIN3 or worse, and 2 of these cases were invasive cancers. Controls were 25 or so women whose single incident HPV16 infection cleared within 12 months without precancer or cancer developing. Blood from cases was collected at the visit where the lesion was first found, while blood from controls was collected once the infection could no longer be detected. Among cases, blood sampling came a median of approximately 150 days after lesion detection, with an interquartile range of roughly 85 to 230 days. Since HLA typing was available for only a few women, HLA type could not be ruled out as a confounder. This exploratory proof-of-principle case-control study, nested within the Guanacaste HPV Natural History Study in Costa Rica, compared TCR repertoires among women with different cervical HPV16 outcomes. Cases and controls were matched on age within five years and on year of sample collection. Cases had a median age of about 34 years and controls had a median age of around 41, with no significant differences in baseline characteristics. The parent cohort enrolled 10,049 women aged 18 or older in Guanacaste, Costa Rica, during about 1992 to 1995 and followed them for approximately seven years. As quality controls, five blinded duplicates were added to each group, bringing the total to roughly 60 samples made up of roughly 50 participants and 10 or so replicates. The study at large found these results: Because the number of T cells per sample was unknown, the richness differences could reflect varying T-cell content rather than repertoire biology. By combining richness with V gene abundances, random forest classifiers separated cases from controls with an estimated AUC of under 0.85. Across sequencing depths, CIN3+ cases showed significantly higher TCR repertoire richness than controls, but evenness did not differ between the groups. TRBV6-7 relative abundance was lower in cases than in controls (approximately 0.11% versus 0.16%; Bonferroni P = 0.0008). Because of the cross-sectional design, the study could not determine whether the associations came before infection or resulted from infection, and neither effector/memory subsets nor HPV-specific T cells were isolated.

Points on this clone: The antigen this receptor binds is unknown. The sequence runs out 3 residues before the end of the CDR3; the remainder is reconstructed from the germline J gene.

Compared with germline, V lacks 2 bases and J lacks 5 bases; bases without a gene match: 7. The CDR3, from cysteine to phenylalanine, totals 14 residues. The 33 bases shown cover part of the CDR3, and their frame starts at base 1. The germline V gene (reference sequence) provides CDR1 DFQATT and CDR2 SNEGSKA. Every participant had a single incident cervical HPV16 infection, and women with prevalent HPV16 infections were excluded. Cervical HPV DNA was detected by MY09/MY11 PCR, and genotyping was performed by dot-blot hybridization. Under 17 mL of heparinized blood was centrifuged, after which the buffy coat was aliquoted, frozen at -30 degrees C, and then stored at -80 degrees C. QIAGEN kits were used to extract genomic DNA from the buffy coat specimens. The immunoSEQ assay used multiplex PCR to amplify TCR beta CDR3 regions from an average of approximately 1,100 ng of genomic DNA per sample. Primer bias was corrected in the assay by using a complete synthetic TCR repertoire to establish an amplification baseline. Amplicons were sequenced on the Illumina platform. The authors processed their data as follows. Sequences were error-corrected by clustering with frequency ratios and a modified nearest-neighbor algorithm, then analyzed in the immunoSEQ Analyzer with IMGT gene definitions. At each rarefaction depth, TCR richness and evenness were averaged across 20 rarefaction repeats, and any sample with fewer sequences than the depth was left out. Relative abundances of V, D and J genes were compared between groups using Wilcoxon rank sum tests, with FDR correction applied. An intraclass correlation of around 96% for TCR richness and an average of around 82% across 65 or so gene segments were obtained from the blinded duplicates. Here the immuneACCESS table is served through TCRdb, limited to in-frame sequences with V and J called. Missing clones are a known gap in these copies; in checked studies unresolved V genes cover under half, and the rest lacks a known reason. D and trimming were read from the DNA, whereas the V and J calls and clone size are those reported in that table. This sample's table has entries for approximately 13,000 clones. About a fifth of the sample lies in the top ten.

The chain links TRBV20-1 with TRBJ2-5, with 8 bases aligning to TRBD2. Sequenced: blood buffy coat. The receptor was isolated from a woman between 18 and 70 years old with a cervical HPV16 infection that either progressed to CIN3+ or cleared (not recorded which). The part of the CDR3 DNA that was read is TGCAGTGCTAGAATCGGAGCGGGGGTTGAGACC. The translation is CSARIGAGVET. The full CDR3 protein is CSARIGAGVETQYF.